The T cell receptor beta chain described here comes from a study of PD-1 blockade in classical Hodgkin lymphoma. Study-wide results and limits: By cycle point C4D1, TCR diversity had risen significantly in CD4+ cells (but not CD8+ cells).

Per germline, CDR1 SGHVS and CDR2 FQNEAQ. The CDR3 has 16 amino acids. V lost 3 bases to trimming and J lost 0 bases; unmatched junction nucleotides: 8. Brentuximab vedotin exposure varied among the patients, all of whom had relapsed after autologous stem cell transplantation. Concerning this clone: Antigen specificity is unknown.

The method was immunoSEQ multiplex PCR; TCRdb's version includes in-frame clones alone and lacks a portion of them. The profile covers about 12,000 clones, with around three quarters appearing a single time and under 30% taken by the ten largest. This TCR was recovered from a human donor with classical Hodgkin lymphoma. The input for sequencing was peripheral blood mononuclear cells (PBMCs), taken at baseline. The gene calls are TRBV7-8 and TRBJ2-7, with 7 positions matching TRBD2. The DNA of the CDR3 is TGTGCCAGCAGCTTTCGCGGGAGATTACTCTCCTACGAGCAGTACTTC. Translating gives CASSFRGRLLSYEQYF. Full variable domain (rest looked up from reference TRBV7-8 and TRBJ2-7): GAGVSQSPRYKVAKRGQDVALRCDPISGHVSLFWYQQALGQGPEFLTYFQNEAQLDKSGLPSDRFFAERPEGSVSTLKIQRTQQEDSAVYLCASSFRGRLLSYEQYFGPGTRLTVT.